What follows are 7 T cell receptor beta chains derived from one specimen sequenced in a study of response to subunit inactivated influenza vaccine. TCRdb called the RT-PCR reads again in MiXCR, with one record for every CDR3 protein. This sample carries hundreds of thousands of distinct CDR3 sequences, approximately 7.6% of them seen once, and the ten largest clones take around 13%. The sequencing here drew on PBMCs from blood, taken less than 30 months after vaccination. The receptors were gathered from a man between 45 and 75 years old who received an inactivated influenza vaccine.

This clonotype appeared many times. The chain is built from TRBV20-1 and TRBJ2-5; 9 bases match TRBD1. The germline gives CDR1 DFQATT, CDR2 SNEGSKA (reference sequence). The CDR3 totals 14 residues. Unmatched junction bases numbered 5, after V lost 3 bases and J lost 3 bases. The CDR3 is CSASIGTGKETQYF. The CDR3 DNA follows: TGCAGTGCTAGTATCGGGACAGGGAAAGAGACCCAGTACTTC.

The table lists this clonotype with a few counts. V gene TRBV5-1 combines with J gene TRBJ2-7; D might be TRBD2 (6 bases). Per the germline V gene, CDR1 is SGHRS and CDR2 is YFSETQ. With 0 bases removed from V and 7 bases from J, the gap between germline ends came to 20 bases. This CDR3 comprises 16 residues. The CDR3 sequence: CASSLATTARGGEQYF. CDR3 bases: TGCGCCAGCAGCTTGGCTACAACAGCCCGTGGAGGGGAGCAGTACTTC.

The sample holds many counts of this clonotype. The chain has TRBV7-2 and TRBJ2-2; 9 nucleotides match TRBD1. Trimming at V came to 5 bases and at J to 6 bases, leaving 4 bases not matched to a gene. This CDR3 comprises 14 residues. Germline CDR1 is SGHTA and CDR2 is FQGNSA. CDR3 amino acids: CASSPRTGAGELFF. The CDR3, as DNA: TGTGCCAGCAGCCCAAGGACAGGGGCCGGGGAGCTGTTTTTT.

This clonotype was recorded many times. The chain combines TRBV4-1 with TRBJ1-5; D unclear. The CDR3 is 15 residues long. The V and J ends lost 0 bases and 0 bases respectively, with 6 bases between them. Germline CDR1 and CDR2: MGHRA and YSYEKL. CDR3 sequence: CASSQDRYSNQPQHF. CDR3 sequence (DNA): TGCGCCAGCAGCCAAGACAGGTATAGCAATCAGCCCCAGCATTTT.

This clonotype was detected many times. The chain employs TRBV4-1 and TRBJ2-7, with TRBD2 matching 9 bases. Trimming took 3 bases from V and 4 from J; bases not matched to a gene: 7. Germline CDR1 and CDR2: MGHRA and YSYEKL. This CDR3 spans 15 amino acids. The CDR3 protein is CASSQWRGGRYEQYF. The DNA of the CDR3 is TGCGCCAGCAGCCAGTGGCGGGGGGGTCGATACGAGCAGTACTTC.

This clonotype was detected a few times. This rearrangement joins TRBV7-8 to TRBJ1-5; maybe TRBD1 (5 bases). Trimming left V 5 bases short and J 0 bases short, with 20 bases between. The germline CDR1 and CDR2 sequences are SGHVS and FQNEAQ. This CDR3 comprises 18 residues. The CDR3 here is CASSTTRVEEDSNQPQHF. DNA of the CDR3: TGTGCCAGCAGCACAACCAGGGTGGAGGAAGATAGCAATCAGCCCCAGCATTTT.

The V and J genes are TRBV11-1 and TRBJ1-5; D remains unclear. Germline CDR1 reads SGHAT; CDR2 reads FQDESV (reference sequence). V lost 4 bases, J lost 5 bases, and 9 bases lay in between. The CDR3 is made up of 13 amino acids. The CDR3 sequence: CASSSAPDQPQHF. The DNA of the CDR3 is TGTGCCAGCAGCTCCGCCCCGGATCAGCCCCAGCATTTT.